This T cell receptor beta chain comes out of a study of cytomegalovirus exposure and HLA in healthy donors. Study in general: When over 300 donors were genotyped, roughly 82% of them were found to fall in the Caucasian-associated ancestry cluster. Findings and caveats of the study: Near-uniform donor sequencing depth was presumed by presence/absence analyses. CMV serostatus was the sole immune exposure data available. Reports showed the classifier diagnosing cytomegalovirus status with high specificity and sensitivity.

Germline V CDR1 and CDR2: LNHDA, SQIVND (reference sequence). V lost 5 bases to trimming and J lost 2 bases; unmatched junction nucleotides: 5. CDR3 size: 14 residues. Notes on this clone: Its antigen is not known.

Primers: 60 Vbeta forward and 13 Jbeta reverse. Sequenced by immunoSEQ multiplex PCR; TCRdb stores in-frame clones only, minus some. The profile shows 130,000 to 150,000 clones, 50% to 75% of them singletons. V usage is TRBV19 and J usage is TRBJ1-2; 7 bases map to TRBD1. Sequencing input: PBMCs. This TCR came from a woman in her 30s in good health and CMV-seropositive. As DNA, the CDR3 is TGTGCCAGTAGTTGGACAGGACCCAACTATGGCTACACCTTC. Encoded protein: CASSWTGPNYGYTF.